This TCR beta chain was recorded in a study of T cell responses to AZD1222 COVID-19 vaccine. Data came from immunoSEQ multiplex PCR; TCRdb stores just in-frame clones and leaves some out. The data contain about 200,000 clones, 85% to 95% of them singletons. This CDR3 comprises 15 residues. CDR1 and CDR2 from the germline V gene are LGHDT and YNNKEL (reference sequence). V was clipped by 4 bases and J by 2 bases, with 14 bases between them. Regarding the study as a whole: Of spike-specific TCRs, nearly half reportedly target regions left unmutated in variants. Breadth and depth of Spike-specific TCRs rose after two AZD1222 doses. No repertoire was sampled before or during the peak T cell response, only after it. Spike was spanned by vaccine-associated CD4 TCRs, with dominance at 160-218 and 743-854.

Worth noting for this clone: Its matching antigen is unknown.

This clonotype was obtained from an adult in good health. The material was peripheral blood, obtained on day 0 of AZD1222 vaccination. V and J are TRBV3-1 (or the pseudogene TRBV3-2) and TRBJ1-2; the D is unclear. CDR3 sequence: CASSPTVPENYGYTF. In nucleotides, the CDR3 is TGTGCCAGCAGCCCGACGGTCCCTGAGAACTATGGCTACACCTTC.